The 9 T cell receptor beta chains reported below all come from one sample, sequenced in a study of control samples from healthy donors and cancer patients. Produced via immunoSEQ multiplex PCR; TCRdb's table is partial and in-frame only. In the table there are some 89,000 clones, over 75% of which are singletons. Sample: blood. These receptors all stem from a woman between 35 and 50 years old in good health.

The V call is TRBV25-1, the J call TRBJ1-6, with D unresolved. V dropped 0 bases and J dropped 0 bases, with 6 bases sitting between them. The CDR3 has 16 amino acids. Germline loops: CDR1 MGHDK, CDR2 SYGVNS. The CDR3 nucleotides are TGTGCCAGCAGTGAATATGAGAGCTCCTATAATTCACCCCTCCACTTT. This codes for CASSEYESSYNSPLHF.

V is TRBV7-3 and J is TRBJ1-1; tentative D call: TRBD1 (5 bases). The CDR3 is 14 residues long. Germline V gives CDR1 SGHTA, CDR2 FQGTGA. V was trimmed by 3 bases and J by 2 bases, leaving 10 bases between them. As DNA, the CDR3 is TGTGCCAGCAGCTTGGGACGGAGTAACACTGAAGCTTTCTTT. Translated: CASSLGRSNTEAFF.

This sequence joins TRBV10-3 and TRBJ2-1; a weak D match, TRBD2 (5 bases). V lost 8 bases, J lost 3 bases, and 5 bases lay in between. The germline CDR1 and CDR2 sequences are ENHRY and SYGVKD. The CDR3 contains 11 residues. The DNA for the CDR3 is TGTGCCATCGGAGGCTACAATGAGCAGTTCTTC. Translating it yields CAIGGYNEQFF.

The V gene is TRBV4-3, the J gene TRBJ1-2, with D possibly TRBD1 on 5 matching bases. The germline V and J ends were trimmed by 0 bases and 2 bases, with 13 bases remaining between them. The CDR3 loop spans 16 amino acids. Germline assignment: CDR1 LGHNA and CDR2 YSLEER. The CDR3 here is CASSQDLGTGNYGYTF. The DNA for the CDR3 is TGCGCCAGCAGCCAAGATTTGGGGACGGGAAACTATGGCTACACCTTC.

This clone was seen only a few times. This chain joins TRBV6-2 or TRBV6-3 and TRBJ1-1; maybe TRBD1 (5 bases). CDR3 size: 13 residues. V lost 2 bases, J lost 10 bases, and 14 bases lay in between. The germline V gene has CDR1 MNHEY and CDR2 SVGEGT. CDR3 amino acids: CASSYPRGVIAFF. The CDR3 nucleotides read TGTGCCAGCAGTTACCCTCGGGGGGTGATAGCTTTCTTT.

The gene calls are TRBV28 and TRBJ1-1; D is ambiguous. Germline V gene lookup returns CDR1 MDHEN and CDR2 SYDVKM. Trimming cost V 5 bases and J 1 base, with 17 bases left between them. The CDR3 consists of 16 residues. DNA for the CDR3: TGTGCCAGCAGTGGAACCAAAGGTGCATGGAACACTGAAGCTTTCTTT. Protein sequence: CASSGTKGAWNTEAFF.

The J gene is TRBJ1-1, the V gene TRBV4-3; D is ambiguous. V lost 3 bases and J lost 4, with 15 bases in between. CDR3 length equals 15 residues. The germline V gene has CDR1 LGHNA and CDR2 YSLEER. CDR3 nucleotides: TGCGCCAGCAGCCAGGACGACACAGTTCTCACTGAAGCTTTCTTT. Translated: CASSQDDTVLTEAFF.

In its sample, this clone was seen once. The rearrangement uses TRBV4-1 and TRBJ2-3; D possibly corresponds to TRBD1 (5 bases). The V and J ends lost 6 bases and 2 bases respectively, with 12 bases between them. This CDR3 has 14 amino acids. Germline lookup yields CDR1 MGHRA and CDR2 YSYEKL. The DNA for the CDR3 is TGCGCCAGCAGTCAGGGTCCTTCCACAGATACGCAGTATTTT. Protein sequence: CASSQGPSTDTQYF.

This chain links TRBV27 with TRBJ2-1, with a possible D match to TRBD2 (6 bases). Trimming removed 6 bases at V and 1 base at J, with 10 bases between. CDR1 and CDR2 (germline): MNHEY, SMNVEV (reference sequence). The CDR3 consists of 14 residues. CDR3 in amino acids: CASRLGGSYNEQFF. The CDR3 DNA reads as TGTGCCAGCAGGCTCGGGGGTTCCTACAATGAGCAGTTCTTC.